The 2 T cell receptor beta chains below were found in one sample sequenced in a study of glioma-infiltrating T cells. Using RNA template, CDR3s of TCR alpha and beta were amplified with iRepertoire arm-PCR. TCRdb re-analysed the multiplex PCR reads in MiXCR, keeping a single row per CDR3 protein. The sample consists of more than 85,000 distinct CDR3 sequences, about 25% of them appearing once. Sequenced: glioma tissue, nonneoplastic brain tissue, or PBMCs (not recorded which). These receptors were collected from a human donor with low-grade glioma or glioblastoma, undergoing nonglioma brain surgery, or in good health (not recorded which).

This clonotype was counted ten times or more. The CDR3 loop reads CASSYGLEGEQYF. The CDR3 DNA is TGTGCCAGCAGCTACGGACTGGAAGGCGAGCAGTACTTC. This chain joins TRBV7-3 and TRBJ2-7; tentative D call: TRBD2 (5 bases). V gave up 4 bases and J gave up 6 bases, with 13 bases separating them. This CDR3 region has 13 residues. Germline loops: CDR1 SGHTA, CDR2 FQGTGA.

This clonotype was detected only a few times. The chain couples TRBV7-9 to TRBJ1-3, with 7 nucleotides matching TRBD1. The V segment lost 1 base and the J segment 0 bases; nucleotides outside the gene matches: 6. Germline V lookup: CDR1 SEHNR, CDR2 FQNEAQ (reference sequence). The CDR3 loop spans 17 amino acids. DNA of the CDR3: TGTGCCAGCAGCTTAGGGGCGTGGACAGGCTCTGGAAACACCATATATTTT. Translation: CASSLGAWTGSGNTIYF.